Each of the 27 T cell receptor beta chains below was sequenced from the same sample in a study of shared clonotypes between healthy human individuals. TCRdb's copy holds only in-frame clones and misses some; the assay was immunoSEQ multiplex PCR. Of approximately 2.4 million clones listed, 90% to 96% are singletons. The sample was naive CD4+ T cells sorted from blood. Subset indicated: CD45RA+ positively selected. The receptor source for this set is a man younger than 30 in good health.

The chain couples TRBV6-1 to TRBJ2-7, with D possibly matching TRBD2 (6 bases). V dropped 6 bases and J dropped 0 bases, with 9 bases sitting between them. Germline V gene data show CDR1 as MNHNS and CDR2 as SASEGT. CDR3 length equals 13 residues. The CDR3 is CASRLSGSYEQYF. CDR3 coding DNA: TGTGCCAGCAGGCTTAGCGGCTCCTACGAGCAGTACTTC.

This clone was seen just once. The V gene is TRBV29-1, the J gene TRBJ2-2; 7 bases map to TRBD2. The trim removed 3 bases at V and 1 base at J, leaving 5 bases unmatched. Germline values: CDR1 SQVTM, CDR2 ANQGSEA. The CDR3 has 15 amino acids. The chain's CDR3 is CSVEGGNGNTGELFF. The CDR3 region has the DNA TGCAGCGTTGAGGGGGGGAACGGGAACACCGGGGAGCTGTTTTTT.

Details on this clone: One junction end does not reproduce the germline sequence, and a read error may be involved. The rearrangement links TRBV2 to TRBJ1-3; unclear D gene. Germline CDR1 and CDR2: SNHLY and FYNNEI. The CDR3 runs to 14 residues. The CDR3 reads CASSEGFVGNTIYF. DNA of the CDR3: TGTGCCAGCAGCGAAGGCTTCGTGGGAAACACCATATATTTT.

The rearrangement uses TRBV4-3 and TRBJ1-2, with D perhaps TRBD1 (5 bases). V shed 0 bases and J shed 8 bases, with 16 bases lying between them. CDR3 size: 15 residues. The germline CDR1 and CDR2 sequences are LGHNA and YSLEER. DNA for the CDR3: TGCGCCAGCAGCCAAGATAGTGGAGGGTGGGACGGCTACACCTTC. Translation: CASSQDSGGWDGYTF.

The J gene is TRBJ2-7, the V gene TRBV7-2; TRBD2 matches 7 bases. With 2 bases clipped from V and 0 bases from J, the junction kept 7 bases outside the gene matches. The germline CDR1 and CDR2 sequences are SGHTA and FQGNSA. The CDR3 length is 16 residues. The CDR3 coding sequence is TGTGCCAGCAGCTTATCGGGGGGACGAAGCTCCTACGAGCAGTACTTC. Translated: CASSLSGGRSSYEQYF.

The chain recombines TRBV4-1 with TRBJ1-6, with 7 bases matching TRBD1. Germline trimming cut 3 bases from V and 7 bases from J; bases unmatched to any gene: 6. The CDR3 sequence is 15 residues long. Germline lookup yields CDR1 MGHRA and CDR2 YSYEKL. CDR3 nucleotide sequence: TGCGCCAGCAGCCAGCTTGGGACAGTCAATTCACCCCTCCACTTT. Translated, it gives CASSQLGTVNSPLHF.

The CDR3 sequence: CASSPTGARAETQYF. CDR3 nucleotide sequence: TGCGCCAGCAGCCCGACCGGGGCCAGGGCAGAGACCCAGTACTTC. This chain links TRBV5-1 with TRBJ2-5, with D perhaps given as TRBD1 or TRBD2 (5 bases each). Germline lookup yields CDR1 SGHRS and CDR2 YFSETQ. The CDR3 sequence is 15 residues long. Trimming took 4 bases from V and 4 from J, leaving 17 bases between them.

The rearrangement uses TRBV2 and TRBJ2-2, with D perhaps being TRBD1 or TRBD2 (6 bases each). CDR1 is SNHLY and CDR2 is FYNNEI in the germline V gene. The length of the CDR3 is 16 residues. Trimming stripped 1 base from V and 4 bases from J, with 13 bases between. CDR3 region: CASSEGMWGATGELFF. CDR3 DNA sequence: TGTGCCAGCAGTGAAGGGATGTGGGGGGCCACCGGGGAGCTGTTTTTT.

As DNA, the CDR3 is TGTGCCAGCCTAGGAGGGGAAGAGACCCAGTACTTC. It is translated as CASLGGEETQYF. The genes are TRBV5-6 and TRBJ2-5, with a weak D call TRBD2 (6 bases). CDR1 is SGHDT and CDR2 is YYEEEE in the germline V gene. The ends were cut back, 7 bases at V and 3 bases at J, with 10 bases in the middle. The CDR3 contains 12 residues.

Points on this clone: Within the sample, other DNA sequences also encode this same CDR3. V usage is TRBV10-3 and J usage is TRBJ2-5, with D unclear. The CDR3 is made up of 13 amino acids. Per germline, CDR1 ENHRY and CDR2 SYGVKD. Trimming took off 3 bases at V and 1 base at J, with 6 bases between the two ends. CDR3 nucleotides: TGTGCCATCAGTGATGGCAGCCAAGAGACCCAGTACTTC. Its protein product is CAISDGSQETQYF.

The V and J genes are TRBV30 and TRBJ1-6, with 7 bases lining up with TRBD1. V shed 4 bases and J 9 bases; nucleotides not matched to a gene: 15. CDR1 and CDR2 (germline): GTSNPN, SVGIG (reference sequence). This CDR3 contains 16 residues. CDR3 in amino acids: CAWTPTGRRRFSPLHF. The CDR3 DNA is TGTGCCTGGACCCCGACAGGGAGAAGAAGGTTTTCACCCCTCCACTTT.

The chain is built from TRBV5-1 and TRBJ2-7; D is possibly TRBD1 or TRBD2 (5 bases each). CDR3 length: 15 residues. Per the germline V gene, CDR1 is SGHRS and CDR2 is YFSETQ. V dropped 0 bases and J dropped 2 bases, with 12 bases sitting between them. In nucleotides, the CDR3 is TGCGCCAGCAGCTTGGCCGGGGACGGTACCTACGAGCAGTACTTC. Translating gives CASSLAGDGTYEQYF.

This clone was picked up one time. This sample includes further DNA sequences coding for the same CDR3. The genes are TRBV6-1 and TRBJ1-2, with unresolved D. Germline lookup yields CDR1 MNHNS and CDR2 SASEGT. CDR3 length equals 13 residues. V was shortened by 2 bases and J by 2 bases, with 6 bases between the two germline ends. The CDR3 is CASSETVNYGYTF. Here the CDR3 DNA reads TGTGCCAGCAGTGAAACGGTGAACTATGGCTACACCTTC.

The V and J genes are TRBV6-6 and TRBJ2-1; 13 bases agree with TRBD2. There are 16 residues in the CDR3. V was pared by 6 bases and J by 7 bases, with 9 bases of the junction left unmatched. Germline CDR1 reads MNHNY; CDR2 reads SVGAGI (reference sequence). CDR3 in amino acids: CASSIGLAGVQNEQFF. As DNA, the CDR3 is TGTGCCAGCAGCATCGGACTAGCGGGGGTTCAAAATGAGCAGTTCTTC.

The V call is TRBV6-6, the J call TRBJ1-5, with TRBD1 identical over 8 bases. Looked up from germline, CDR1 is MNHNY and CDR2 is SVGAGI (reference sequence). J lost 4 bases, V lost 9 bases, and 5 bases had no gene match. The CDR3 totals 13 residues. DNA for the CDR3: TGTGCCAGTGGACAGGGCGTAAATCAGCCCCAGCATTTT. This gives the protein CASGQGVNQPQHF.

The genes are TRBV25-1 and TRBJ2-1; 10 bases agree with TRBD1. The ends lost 7 bases at V and 3 bases at J; junction bases unmatched: 12. Germline V gives CDR1 MGHDK, CDR2 SYGVNS. This CDR3 comprises 17 residues. CDR3 loop: CASTATTGGDNYNEQFF. The CDR3 bases are TGTGCCAGCACAGCTACGACAGGGGGCGATAACTACAATGAGCAGTTCTTC.

About this clone itself: Additional DNA sequences in this sample encode the identical CDR3. CDR3 in DNA: TGTGCCAGCAGTGACCTCGGTTACGAGCAGTACTTC. Translated, it gives CASSDLGYEQYF. This chain links TRBV6-1 with TRBJ2-7; D remains ambiguous. This CDR3 spans 12 amino acids. Trimming removed 3 bases at V and 4 bases at J, with 7 bases between. Germline CDR1 MNHNS, CDR2 SASEGT.

This chain uses TRBV7-8 with TRBJ1-6; D is perhaps TRBD1 (6 bases). Looked up from germline, CDR1 is SGHVS and CDR2 is FQNEAQ. V lost 4 bases and J lost 9, with 19 bases in between. The CDR3 is 16 residues long. This CDR3 is CASSSGAPGGFSPLHF. The DNA for the CDR3 is TGTGCCAGCAGCTCTGGAGCCCCCGGGGGCTTTTCACCCCTCCACTTT.

The chain employs TRBV6-5 and TRBJ1-6, with 7 bases identical to TRBD1. The CDR3 spans 13 residues. Unmatched junction bases numbered 7, after V lost 5 bases and J lost 12 bases. The V gene's germline CDR1 is MNHEY and CDR2 SVGAGI. CDR3 sequence (DNA): TGTGCCAGCAGTCCCGGACAGGCGGGACCCCTCCACTTT. It yields the protein CASSPGQAGPLHF.

About this clone itself: In the same sample, other DNA sequences code for this CDR3. The rearrangement uses TRBV10-3 and TRBJ1-4; the match to TRBD1 covers 8 bases. Germline CDR1 and CDR2: ENHRY and SYGVKD. The V segment lost 6 bases and the J segment 8 bases; nucleotides outside the gene matches: 8. The CDR3 sequence is 14 residues long. The CDR3 loop reads CAIRDGQGSEKLFF. In nucleotides, the CDR3 is TGTGCCATCAGGGATGGACAGGGTTCGGAAAAACTGTTTTTT.

V usage is TRBV28 and J usage is TRBJ2-7; possible D gene TRBD2, 6 bases. Looked up from germline, CDR1 is MDHEN and CDR2 is SYDVKM. This CDR3 has 16 amino acids. Trimming cost V 2 bases and J 4 bases, with 18 bases left between them. This CDR3 is CASSLEGYAGRYEQYF. The CDR3 DNA is TGTGCCAGCAGTTTAGAGGGCTATGCAGGGAGGTACGAGCAGTACTTC.

This clone was recorded only once. This chain connects TRBV28 to TRBJ1-5, with 10 bases fitting TRBD1. Per germline, CDR1 MDHEN and CDR2 SYDVKM. The CDR3 spans 16 residues. V was clipped by 3 bases and J by 3 bases; unmatched bases: 5. The CDR3, as DNA: TGTGCCAGCAGTTTGGGGGACAGGGGATACAATCAGCCCCAGCATTTT. Protein: CASSLGDRGYNQPQHF.

This clone was found once. V is TRBV19 and J is TRBJ2-7, with a weak D call TRBD2 (7 bases). The CDR3 length is 14 residues. The V and J ends lost 4 bases and 2 bases respectively, with 12 bases between them. The V gene's germline CDR1 is LNHDA and CDR2 SQIVND (reference sequence). CDR3 loop: CASSRFGGPYEQYF. CDR3 coding DNA: TGTGCCAGTAGTAGGTTCGGGGGGCCCTACGAGCAGTACTTC.

J is TRBJ1-5 and V is TRBV19; D ambiguous. V was pared by 7 bases and J by 7 bases, with 14 bases between. This CDR3 comprises 13 residues. Germline CDR1 is LNHDA and CDR2 is SQIVND (reference sequence). For the CDR3, the DNA is TGTGCCAGTACCACTATGACCCGGCAGCCCCAGCATTTT. Translated: CASTTMTRQPQHF.

This rearrangement joins TRBV5-1 to TRBJ1-1, with 7 bases fitting TRBD1. CDR3 length: 15 amino acids. V lost 4 bases and J lost 5; bases outside the gene matches: 11. Germline CDR1 and CDR2: SGHRS and YFSETQ. CDR3 protein: CASSGWDSGSTEAFF. CDR3 bases: TGCGCCAGCAGCGGGTGGGACAGCGGATCGACTGAAGCTTTCTTT.

The chain has TRBV18 and TRBJ1-2, with 8 positions matching TRBD1. The CDR3 is made up of 15 amino acids. Germline V lookup: CDR1 KGHSH, CDR2 LQKENI. Trimming at V came to 3 bases and at J to 3 bases, leaving 6 bases not matched to a gene. The CDR3 loop reads CASSPQGQGDYGYTF. As DNA, the CDR3 is TGTGCCAGCTCACCTCAAGGACAGGGTGACTATGGCTACACCTTC.

This rearrangement joins TRBV29-1 to TRBJ2-3; D possibly corresponds to TRBD2 (6 bases). This CDR3 spans 13 amino acids. The V end lost 5 bases, the J end lost 2 bases, and 11 bases lay between the germline ends. The V gene's germline CDR1 is SQVTM and CDR2 ANQGSEA. The CDR3 here is CSVTSRLTDTQYF. CDR3 DNA sequence: TGCAGCGTTACTAGCCGTCTCACAGATACGCAGTATTTT.